The present T cell receptor (beta chain) was sequenced within a study of CD8 T cells in Susac syndrome. From germline, CDR1 is SNHLY and CDR2 FYNNEI. This CDR3 contains 11 residues. V was pared by 7 bases and J by 3 bases, with 7 bases between. Random-hexamer reverse transcription was applied to 0.5 to 1 ug RNA. Amplification of TCR beta CDR3 spanned 54 Vbeta and 13 Jbeta via immunoSEQ multiplex PCR. TCRdb re-analysed the immunoSEQ multiplex PCR reads in MiXCR, keeping a single row per CDR3 protein. The table has tens of thousands of distinct CDR3 sequences, 96% seen once. The sequence was collected from a human donor with multiple sclerosis. What was sequenced was CD4+ T cells from PBMCs. The chain carries TRBV2 and TRBJ2-7; D gene ambiguous. The DNA for the CDR3 is TGTGCCAGCAAACGGGTCTACGAGCAGTACTTC. This encodes CASKRVYEQYF.